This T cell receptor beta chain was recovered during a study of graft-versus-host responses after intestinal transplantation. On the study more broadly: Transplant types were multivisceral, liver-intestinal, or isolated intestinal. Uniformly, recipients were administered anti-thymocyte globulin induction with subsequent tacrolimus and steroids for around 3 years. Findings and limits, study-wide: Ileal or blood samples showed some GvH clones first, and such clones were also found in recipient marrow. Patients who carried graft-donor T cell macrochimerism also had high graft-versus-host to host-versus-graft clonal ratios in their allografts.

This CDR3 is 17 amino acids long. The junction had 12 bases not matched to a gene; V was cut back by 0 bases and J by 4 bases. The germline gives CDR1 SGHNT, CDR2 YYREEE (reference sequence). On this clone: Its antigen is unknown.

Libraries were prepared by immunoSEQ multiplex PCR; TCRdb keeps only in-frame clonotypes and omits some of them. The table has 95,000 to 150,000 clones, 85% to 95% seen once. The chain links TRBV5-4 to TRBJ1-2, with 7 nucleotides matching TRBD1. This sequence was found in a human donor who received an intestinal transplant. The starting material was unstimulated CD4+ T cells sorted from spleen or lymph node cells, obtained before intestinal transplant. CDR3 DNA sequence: TGTGCCAGCAGCTTGGGGGGGGCACAGGGGAGGAGCTATGGCTACACCTTC. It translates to CASSLGGAQGRSYGYTF.